This TCR beta chain is drawn from a study of T cells in Graves' hyperthyroidism and ophthalmopathy. Amplification of TCR beta CDR3 regions was performed using RNA transcripts as template. First-round RT-PCR of the TCR CDR3 relied on the HTBI primer set. TCRdb reanalysed the multiplex PCR reads using MiXCR and keeps one entry per CDR3 protein. This sample yields around 300,000 distinct CDR3 sequences, of which over 11% are seen a single time; approximately 25% belongs to the top ten. This clonotype has a count of ten or more. Germline V gene lookup returns CDR1 MNHNS and CDR2 SASEGT. There are 13 residues in the CDR3. V lost 5 bases, J lost 5 bases, and 12 bases lay in between. Over 18 months, lack of ophthalmopathy progression marked Graves' hyperthyroidism as stable. The diagnoses drew upon clinical symptoms, serum thyroxine and TRAb, thyroid ultrasound and orbital computed tomography.

The sample comprised blood. The receptor comes from a woman in her twenties or thirties with Graves' hyperthyroidism. This chain connects TRBV6-1 to TRBJ2-5; D might be TRBD2 (6 bases). The CDR3 nucleotides read TGTGCCAGCAGTTACGGGGGTTTGGAGACCCAGTACTTC. It codes for CASSYGGLETQYF.